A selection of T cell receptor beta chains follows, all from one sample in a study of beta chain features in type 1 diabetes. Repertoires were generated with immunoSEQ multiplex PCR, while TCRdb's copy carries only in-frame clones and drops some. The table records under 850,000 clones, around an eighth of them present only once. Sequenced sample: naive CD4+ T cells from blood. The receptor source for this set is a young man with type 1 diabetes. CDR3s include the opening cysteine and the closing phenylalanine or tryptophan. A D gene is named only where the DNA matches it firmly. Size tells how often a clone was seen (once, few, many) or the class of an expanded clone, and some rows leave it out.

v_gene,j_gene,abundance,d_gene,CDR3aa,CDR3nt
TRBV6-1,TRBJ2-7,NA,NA,CASSKAGATVYEQYF,TGTGCCAGCTCAAAGGCGGGGGCCACGGTTTACGAGCAGTACTTC
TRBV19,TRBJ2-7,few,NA,CASRSSGTDSYEQYF,TGTGCCAGTAGGAGCTCCGGGACGGACTCCTACGAGCAGTACTTC
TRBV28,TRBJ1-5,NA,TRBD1,CASSPGQGNQPQHF,TGTGCCAGCAGTCCAGGACAGGGCAATCAGCCCCAGCATTTT
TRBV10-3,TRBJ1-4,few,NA,CAISDRDRVEKLFF,TGTGCCATCAGTGACCGGGACCGAGTAGAAAAACTGTTTTTT
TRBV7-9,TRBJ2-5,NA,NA,CASSMIWPQGSQETQYF,TGTGCCAGCAGCATGATATGGCCCCAGGGGTCCCAAGAGACCCAGTACTTC
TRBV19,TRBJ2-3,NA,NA,CASSREGRGDTQYF,TGTGCCAGTAGTCGCGAGGGGCGAGGAGATACGCAGTATTTT
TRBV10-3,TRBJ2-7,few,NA,CAISDLVAGEQYF,TGTGCCATCAGTGACTTGGTGGCTGGGGAGCAGTACTTC
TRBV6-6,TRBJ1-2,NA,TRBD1,CASSYSRTGEVYGYTF,TGTGCCAGCAGTTACTCCCGGACAGGGGAAGTCTATGGCTACACCTTC
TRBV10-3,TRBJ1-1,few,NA,CAISPTTGGNTEAFF,TGTGCCATCAGTCCGACGACAGGTGGGAACACTGAAGCTTTCTTT
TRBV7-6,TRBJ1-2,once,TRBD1,CASSLEVAGGGYTF,TGTGCCAGCAGCTTAGAAGTTGCAGGGGGAGGCTACACCTTC
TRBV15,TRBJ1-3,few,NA,CATREAEGTLSGNTIYF,TGTGCCACCAGAGAAGCGGAGGGTACACTCTCTGGAAACACCATATATTTT
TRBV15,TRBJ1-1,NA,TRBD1,CATSSLGQGSTEAFF,TGTGCCACCAGCAGCCTCGGACAGGGGTCCACTGAAGCTTTCTTT
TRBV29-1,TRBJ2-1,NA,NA,CSSAGLSSYNEQFF,TGCAGCTCCGCCGGGCTTAGCTCCTACAATGAGCAGTTCTTC
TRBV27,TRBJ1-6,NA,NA,CASSRGVNSPLHF,TGTGCCAGCAGTAGGGGAGTCAATTCACCCCTCCACTTT
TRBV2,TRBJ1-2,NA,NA,CASSDNYGYTF,TGTGCCAGCAGCGATAACTATGGCTACACCTTC
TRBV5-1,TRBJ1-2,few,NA,CASSSGEIPYGYTF,TGCGCCAGCAGCTCGGGGGAAATACCTTATGGCTACACCTTC
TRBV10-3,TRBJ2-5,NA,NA,CAITTGGEETQYF,TGTGCCATCACCACAGGGGGGGAAGAGACCCAGTACTTC
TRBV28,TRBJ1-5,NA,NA,CASSGTPSGNQPQHF,TGTGCCAGCAGTGGGACCCCGAGTGGGAATCAGCCCCAGCATTTT
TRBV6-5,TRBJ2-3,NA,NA,CASSEAGDTQYF,TGTGCCAGCAGTGAAGCTGGAGATACGCAGTATTTT
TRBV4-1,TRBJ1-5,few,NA,CASSHGEGAIQPQHF,TGCGCCAGCAGCCATGGTGAGGGAGCCATTCAGCCCCAGCATTTT
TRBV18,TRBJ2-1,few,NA,CASSPDGNYNEQFF,TGTGCCAGCTCACCCGACGGCAACTACAATGAGCAGTTCTTC
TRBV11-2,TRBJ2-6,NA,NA,CASSLGYPSGANVLTF,TGTGCCAGCAGCTTAGGCTATCCCTCTGGGGCCAACGTCCTGACTTTC
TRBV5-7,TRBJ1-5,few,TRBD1,CASSLGQGRQPQHF,TGTGCCAGCAGCCTGGGACAGGGGCGACAGCCCCAGCATTTT
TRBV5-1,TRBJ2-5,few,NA,CASSAGQNQETQYF,TGCGCCAGCAGCGCCGGACAAAATCAAGAGACCCAGTACTTC
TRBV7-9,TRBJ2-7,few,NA,CASSRGLPGPTYEQYF,TGTGCCAGCAGCCGAGGGCTCCCCGGACCGACTTACGAGCAGTACTTC
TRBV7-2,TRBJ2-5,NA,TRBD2,CATSPGLEETQYF,TGTGCCACCTCACCGGGACTAGAAGAGACCCAGTACTTC
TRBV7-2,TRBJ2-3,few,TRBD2,CASSLAGGGVTDTQYF,TGTGCCAGCAGCTTAGCGGGCGGGGGAGTCACAGATACGCAGTATTTT
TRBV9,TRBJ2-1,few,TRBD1,CASSVGTGDSQAWNEQFF,TGTGCCAGCAGCGTAGGGACAGGGGACAGTCAGGCCTGGAATGAGCAGTTCTTC
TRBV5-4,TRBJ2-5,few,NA,CASSPPMVVGREETQYF,TGTGCCAGCAGCCCGCCGATGGTCGTCGGAAGGGAGGAGACCCAGTACTTC
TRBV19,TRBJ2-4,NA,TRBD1,CASTKMDRDTNIQYF,TGTGCCAGCACCAAGATGGACAGGGACACGAACATTCAGTACTTC
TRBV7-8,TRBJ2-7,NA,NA,CASSKQTQGVEQYF,TGTGCCAGCAGCAAGCAGACACAGGGAGTCGAGCAGTACTTC
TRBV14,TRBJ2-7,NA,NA,CASSQVVGAAYEQYF,TGTGCCAGCAGCCAAGTTGTCGGCGCCGCCTACGAGCAGTACTTC
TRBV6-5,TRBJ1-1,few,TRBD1,CASSNEGQGNTEAFF,TGTGCCAGCAGTAACGAGGGACAGGGGAACACTGAAGCTTTCTTT
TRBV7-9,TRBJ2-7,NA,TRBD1,CASSSLQTGSQYEQYF,TGTGCCAGCAGTTCTCTTCAGACAGGGTCCCAATACGAGCAGTACTTC
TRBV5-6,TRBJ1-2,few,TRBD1,CASSLAGQSYGYTF,TGTGCCAGCAGCCTCGCGGGACAGTCTTATGGCTACACCTTC
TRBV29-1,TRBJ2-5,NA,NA,CSVDEGRETQYF,TGCAGCGTTGATGAAGGTCGAGAGACCCAGTACTTC
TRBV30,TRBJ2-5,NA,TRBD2,CAWSVAGRARETQYF,TGTGCCTGGAGTGTGGCGGGGAGGGCCCGGGAGACCCAGTACTTC
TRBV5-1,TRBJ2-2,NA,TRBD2,CASSLVAGADTGELFF,TGCGCCAGCAGCTTGGTAGCGGGGGCAGACACCGGGGAGCTGTTTTTT
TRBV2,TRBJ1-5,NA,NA,CASSRETGGDQPQHF,TGTGCCAGCAGTCGAGAGACTGGGGGAGATCAGCCCCAGCATTTT
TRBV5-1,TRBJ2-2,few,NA,CASSPRSNTGELFF,TGCGCCAGCAGTCCCAGATCGAACACCGGGGAGCTGTTTTTT
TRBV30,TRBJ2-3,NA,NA,CAWSSRDIQDF,TGTGCCTGGAGTTCCCGGGACATCCAGGATTTT
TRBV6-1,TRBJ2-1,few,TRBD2,CASSEVLAGALSYNEQFF,TGTGCCAGCAGTGAAGTCCTAGCGGGGGCCCTATCCTACAATGAGCAGTTCTTC
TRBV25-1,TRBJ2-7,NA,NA,CASSEQYEQYF,TGTGCCAGCAGTGAACAGTACGAGCAGTACTTC
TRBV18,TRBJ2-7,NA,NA,CASSPVFGNSYEQYF,TGTGCCAGCTCACCGGTTTTTGGTAACTCCTACGAGCAGTACTTC
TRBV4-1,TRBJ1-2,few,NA,CASANSVGANYGYTF,TGCGCCAGCGCCAATAGTGTCGGGGCTAACTATGGCTACACCTTC
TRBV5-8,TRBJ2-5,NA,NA,CASSLGPGETQYF,TGTGCCAGCAGCTTGGGCCCGGGAGAGACCCAGTACTTC
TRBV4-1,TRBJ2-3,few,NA,CASSQPGRADSDTQYF,TGCGCCAGCAGCCAACCAGGTCGGGCAGACTCAGATACGCAGTATTTT
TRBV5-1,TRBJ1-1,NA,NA,CASSPSFSGGLNTEAFF,TGCGCCAGCAGTCCCTCGTTTTCGGGGGGACTGAACACTGAAGCTTTCTTT
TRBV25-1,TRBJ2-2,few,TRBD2,CASSEYALAENTGELFF,TGTGCCAGCAGTGAATATGCGCTAGCGGAGAACACCGGGGAGCTGTTTTTT
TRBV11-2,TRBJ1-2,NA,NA,CASSIQTANYGYTF,TGTGCCAGCAGCATACAGACAGCTAACTATGGCTACACCTTC
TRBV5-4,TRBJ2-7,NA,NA,CASSLKDRDQYF,TGTGCCAGCAGCTTGAAGGATCGGGACCAGTACTTC
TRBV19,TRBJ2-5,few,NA,CASSLTGLETQYF,TGTGCCAGTAGCCTAACAGGGCTTGAGACCCAGTACTTC
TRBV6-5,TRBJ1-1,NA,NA,CASSYGPIGSEAFF,TGTGCCAGCAGTTACGGCCCCATAGGATCTGAAGCTTTCTTT
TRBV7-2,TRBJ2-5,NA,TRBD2,CASSLARLADKETQYF,TGTGCCAGCAGCTTAGCGCGGCTAGCGGATAAAGAGACCCAGTACTTC
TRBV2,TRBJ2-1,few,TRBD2,CASSESPATSLYNEQFF,TGTGCCAGCAGTGAAAGTCCGGCGACTAGCCTTTACAATGAGCAGTTCTTC
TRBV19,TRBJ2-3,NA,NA,CASSIPGGYRDTQYF,TGTGCCAGTAGTATCCCCGGCGGGTACAGAGATACGCAGTATTTT
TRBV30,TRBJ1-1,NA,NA,CACVPKGTEAFF,TGTGCCTGTGTCCCGAAGGGCACTGAAGCTTTCTTT